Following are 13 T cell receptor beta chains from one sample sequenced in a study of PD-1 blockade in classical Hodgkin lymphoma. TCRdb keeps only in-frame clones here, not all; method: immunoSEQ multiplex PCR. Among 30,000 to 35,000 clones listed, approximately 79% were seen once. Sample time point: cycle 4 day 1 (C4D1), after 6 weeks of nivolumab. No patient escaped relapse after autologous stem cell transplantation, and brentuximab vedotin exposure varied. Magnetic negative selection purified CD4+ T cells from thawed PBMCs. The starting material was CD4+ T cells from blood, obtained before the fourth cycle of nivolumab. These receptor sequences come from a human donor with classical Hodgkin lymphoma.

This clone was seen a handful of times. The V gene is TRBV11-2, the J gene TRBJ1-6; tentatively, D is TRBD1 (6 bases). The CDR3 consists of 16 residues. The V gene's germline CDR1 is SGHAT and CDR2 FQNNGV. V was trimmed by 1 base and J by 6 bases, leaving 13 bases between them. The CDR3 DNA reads TGTGCCAGCAGCTTAGGAAGGGGAGGGGGTAATTCACCCCTCCACTTT. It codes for CASSLGRGGGNSPLHF. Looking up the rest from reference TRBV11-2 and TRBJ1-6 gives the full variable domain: EAGVAQSPRYKIIEKRQSVAFWCNPISGHATLYWYQQILGQGPKLLIQFQNNGVVDDSQLPKDRFSAERLKGVDSTLKIQPAKLEDSAVYLCASSLGRGGGNSPLHFGNGTRLTVT.

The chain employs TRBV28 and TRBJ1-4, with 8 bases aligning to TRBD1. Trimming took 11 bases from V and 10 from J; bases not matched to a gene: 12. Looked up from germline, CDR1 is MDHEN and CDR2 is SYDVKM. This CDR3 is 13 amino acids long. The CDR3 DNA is TGTGCCGCCAACGGAGGACAGGGTGGAAAACTGTTTTTT. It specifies CAANGGQGGKLFF.

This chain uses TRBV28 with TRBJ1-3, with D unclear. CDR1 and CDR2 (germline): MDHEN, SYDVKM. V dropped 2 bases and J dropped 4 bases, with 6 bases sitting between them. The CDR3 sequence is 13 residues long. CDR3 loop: CASSLGSGNTIYF. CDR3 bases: TGTGCCAGCAGTTTAGGGTCGGGAAACACCATATATTTT.

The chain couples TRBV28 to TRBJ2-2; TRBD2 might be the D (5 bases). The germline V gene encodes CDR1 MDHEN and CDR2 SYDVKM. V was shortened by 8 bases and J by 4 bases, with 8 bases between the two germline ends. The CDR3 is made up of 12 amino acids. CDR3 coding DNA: TGTGCCAGCCCTGGAGGCACCGGGGAGCTGTTTTTT. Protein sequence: CASPGGTGELFF.

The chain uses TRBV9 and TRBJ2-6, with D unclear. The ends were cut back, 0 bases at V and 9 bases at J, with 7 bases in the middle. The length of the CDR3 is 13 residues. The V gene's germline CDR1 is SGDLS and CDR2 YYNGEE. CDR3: CASSVGQNNVLTF. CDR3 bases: TGTGCCAGCAGCGTAGGGCAGAACAACGTCCTGACTTTC.

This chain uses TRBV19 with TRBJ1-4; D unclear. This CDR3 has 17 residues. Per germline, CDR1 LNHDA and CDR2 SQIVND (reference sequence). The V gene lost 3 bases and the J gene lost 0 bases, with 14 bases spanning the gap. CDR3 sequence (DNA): TGTGCCAGTAGTATCCCGGACCTCTCCCCAACTAATGAAAAACTGTTTTTT. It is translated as CASSIPDLSPTNEKLFF.

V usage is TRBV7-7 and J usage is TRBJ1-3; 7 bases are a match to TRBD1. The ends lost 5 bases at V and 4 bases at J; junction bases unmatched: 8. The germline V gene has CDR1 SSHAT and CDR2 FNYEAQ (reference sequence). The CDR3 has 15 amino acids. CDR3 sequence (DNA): TGTGCCAGCAGCCCCGGACAGGCGACAGGAAACACCATATATTTT. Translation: CASSPGQATGNTIYF.

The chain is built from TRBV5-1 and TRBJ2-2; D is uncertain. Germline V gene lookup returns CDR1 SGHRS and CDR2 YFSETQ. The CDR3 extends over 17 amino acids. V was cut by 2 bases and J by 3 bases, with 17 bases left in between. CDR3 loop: CASSLISSRLYTGELFF. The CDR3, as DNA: TGCGCCAGCAGCTTAATATCGTCCAGGCTATACACCGGGGAGCTGTTTTTT.

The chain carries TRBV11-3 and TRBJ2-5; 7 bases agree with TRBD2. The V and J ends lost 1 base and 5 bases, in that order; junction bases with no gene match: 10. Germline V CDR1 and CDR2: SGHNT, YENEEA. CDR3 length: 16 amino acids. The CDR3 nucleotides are TGTGCCAGCAGCTTAGGGGCCGCTAGCGGATCTGAGACCCAGTACTTC. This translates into CASSLGAASGSETQYF.

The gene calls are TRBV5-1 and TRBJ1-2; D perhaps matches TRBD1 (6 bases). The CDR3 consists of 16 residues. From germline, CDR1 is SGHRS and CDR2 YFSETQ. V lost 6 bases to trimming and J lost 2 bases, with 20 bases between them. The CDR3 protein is CASTYRGTGKNYGYTF. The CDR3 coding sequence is TGCGCCAGCACCTATAGGGGGACCGGGAAGAACTATGGCTACACCTTC.

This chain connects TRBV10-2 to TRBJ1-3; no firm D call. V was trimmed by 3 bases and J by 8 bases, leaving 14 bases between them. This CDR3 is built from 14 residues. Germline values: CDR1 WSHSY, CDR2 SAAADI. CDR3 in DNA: TGCGCCAGCAGTGACCCCCCGGAAGGCGACACCATATATTTT. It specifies CASSDPPEGDTIYF.

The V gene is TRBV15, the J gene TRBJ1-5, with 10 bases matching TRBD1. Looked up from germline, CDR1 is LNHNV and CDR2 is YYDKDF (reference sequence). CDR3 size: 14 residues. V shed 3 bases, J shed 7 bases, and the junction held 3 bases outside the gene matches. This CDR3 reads CATSRDRGSQPQHF. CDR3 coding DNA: TGTGCCACCAGCAGGGACAGGGGGTCACAGCCCCAGCATTTT.

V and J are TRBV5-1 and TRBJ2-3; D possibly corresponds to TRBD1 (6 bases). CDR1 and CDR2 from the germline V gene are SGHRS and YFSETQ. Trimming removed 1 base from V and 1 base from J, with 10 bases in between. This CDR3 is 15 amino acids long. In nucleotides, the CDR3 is TGCGCCAGCAGCTTGCTGGCAGGGGGCACAGATACGCAGTATTTT. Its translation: CASSLLAGGTDTQYF.